This section outlines one T cell receptor beta chain sequence together with its context. Its target antigen remains unknown. Per-base qualities were not stored, and no clone one base away is much larger. Libraries were made using the immunoSEQ multiplex PCR assay. For the multiplex PCR, a mixture combining 60 forward primers for TCR Vbeta segments and 13 reverse primers for TCR Jbeta segments was used. The CDR3 region of rearranged TCR beta genes was amplified from genomic DNA with a multiplex PCR assay. On the Illumina HiSeq System, the amplified TCR beta libraries were sequenced as 87-base-pair reads. The source study handled its data this way. In a later analysis, tens of millions of unique TCR beta chains were counted across the roughly 670 repertoires, and roughly 11 million of these chains were shared by at least two donors. To remove PCR and sequencing errors, raw reads were error-corrected and collapsed into unique sequences using a nearest-neighbor algorithm that merged closely related sequences. To assign V, D and J gene segments, CDR3 sequences were aligned to IMGT reference sequences. Each retained sequence needed at least a six-nucleotide match to both a V gene segment and a J gene segment. A rearrangement was called productive if the CDR3 had no stop codons and remained in frame with V and J, and every other rearrangement was called non-productive. Following IMGT convention, CDR3 was defined as the stretch from the second conserved V-encoded cysteine up to the conserved J-encoded phenylalanine. The earlier analysis of 500 to 650 of the donors excluded any sequence lacking an unambiguous match to a single V gene segment. In an earlier analysis of around 600 of the donors, V segments were called functional above 56.7% productive rearrangements and were called segregating when the between-donor standard deviation exceeded 5%. To diagnose cytomegalovirus status from the catalog of TCR beta chain sequences, a statistical classification framework was built. V and J gene assignment, in a later analysis, came from comparing TCR nucleotide sequences with IMGT/GENE-DB human TR gene sequences. A later analysis assigned CDR3 sequences and most-parsimonious VDJ recombination scenarios with the TCRdist pipeline. In a later analysis, each TCR beta chain was defined by its CDR3 amino acid sequence together with its V-gene family, and reads lacking a unique V-gene family were excluded. A later analysis removed 450 to 600 highly shared, low-generation-probability nucleotide sequences to deal with suspected cross-contamination and a sequencing artifact. A later analysis calculated a clonal expansion index for each public chain from normalized within-repertoire ranks of inferred template counts. In a later analysis, generation probabilities were computed with a VDJ recombination model fitted to out-of-frame rearrangements, and the resulting probabilities were checked against IGoR. In a later analysis, TCR-TCR, TCR-HLA and TCR-CMV co-occurrence was scored with hypergeometric tests, and a repertoire-size bias correction was applied to TCR pairs. In a later analysis, false discovery rates were estimated by permuting HLA or CMV assignments 20 times. In a later analysis, co-occurring TCRs were grouped with DBSCAN, and TCRdist sequence similarity was added when clustering was performed within HLA-allele-positive subsets. Co-occurrence clustering excluded repertoires with fewer than 30,000 or more than 120,000 public chains, plus five with anomalous nucleotide sharing. Not all clones reach the TCRdb copy of this immuneACCESS table, which keeps in-frame sequences only. Checked studies attribute under half of the gap to unresolved V genes and leave the rest unexplained. The DNA was the basis for D and trimming; V, J and clone size are from that table. In this sample the table shows around 180,000 clones, about four fifths of which occur a single time. The ten biggest clones cover 1.6% of the sample.

The source of the sample is a study of cytomegalovirus exposure and HLA in healthy donors (dated by TCRdb to 2016 to 2017). With regard to the full study: According to an earlier analysis of 450 to 650 of the donors, about 170 million T cells yielded 117 million unique TCR beta sequences and approximately 280 Gb of sequence data. The study profiled the T cell repertoires of hundreds of subjects by immunosequencing and related them to cytomegalovirus serostatus. In a later analysis, previously published TCR beta repertoires from some 640 donors were re-analyzed and high-resolution HLA genotyping was added so that TCR occurrence patterns could be studied. Of the roughly 400 genotyped donors, about 84% fell in the genetic ancestry cluster associated with self-reported Caucasian donors. Along with the approximately 650-subject first cohort, a separate validation cohort of approximately 110 different subjects was used. Because of strong linkage in the cohort, five DR-DQ haplotypes were treated as single units for association and clustering. The number of typed donors differed by locus: about 620-640 for A, B, C, DRB1 and DQB1; approximately 530 for DQA1; fewer than 610 for DPA1; and roughly 470 for DPB1. Every repertoire in the discovery cohort had been generated on one and the same sequencing platform. Alongside the repertoire data, information on donor age, sex, ethnicity and CMV serostatus was compiled. A later genetic analysis used genome-wide SNP genotypes for about 60% of the roughly 700 donors, treating that subset as a discovery cohort. The study aimed to test whether signatures of past pathogen exposure could be identified by cataloging public T cell receptors. HLA typing covered class I and class II loci at four-digit resolution. In the later analysis, no new phenotypic data were used to find candidate immune exposures; instead, reliance was placed on TCR beta sequences and their occurrence across donors. Among around 400 genotyped donors of the cohort, an average of around 250,000 unique TCR beta nucleotide sequences was sequenced per donor, of which about 18% were non-productive. An early release that covered roughly 600 HLA-typed donors contained 250 to 350 gigabases of sequencing data and tens of millions of unique TCR sequences. To predict cytomegalovirus infection status, the study combined high-throughput TCR immunosequencing, statistical association of individual TCRs with disease status, and machine learning. In an earlier analysis of 500 to 650 of the donors, high-throughput TCR beta sequencing was used to judge whether each TCR beta V gene segment behaved as functional or pseudogenic. General conclusions and limits of the study: Correlated functional status among segregating V segments might reflect linkage disequilibrium, but an unknown experimental factor could not be ruled out. A later analysis found that most CMV-associated TCR beta chains appeared HLA-restricted, with HLA associations seemingly driven largely by CMV exposure. Compared with equally common non-associated chains, HLA-associated TCR beta chains in a later analysis were more clonally expanded and had lower generation probabilities. According to a later genetic analysis, donors in an Asian-associated ancestry cluster had fewer N-insertions in productive TCRs than the approximately 630-donor mean. An earlier analysis of 450 to 750 of the donors showed that most TCR beta V segments appeared in productive rearrangements either about 87% or about 30% of the time, which broadly matched IMGT annotations. This cohort had only TCR beta chains sequenced, and the lack of alpha or paired-chain data limited which features could be detected. In a later analysis, several top co-occurrence clusters were reported to appear linked to parvovirus B19, influenza, CMV and Epstein-Barr virus. When HLA alleles, especially DR and DQ, strongly co-occurred, attributing TCR associations to individual alleles was difficult. An association between a missense DCLRE1C variant and V-gene and J-gene trimming of TCR beta chains was found in a later genetic analysis and replicated in an independent cohort. According to the authors, the approach could potentially be generalized to other disease states and immunological phenotypes. CMV serostatus was the only immune exposure information available for the cohort. In a later analysis, around 15,000 TCR beta sequences were associated with specific HLA alleles at a false discovery rate of 0.05. A further reported finding was that TCR beta sequences accurately predicted the HLA-A and HLA-B alleles for most subjects in the first cohort. Sequencing depth was assumed to be roughly uniform across donors in the presence/absence analyses, though that assumption may not hold. Because HLA typing was unavailable for some donors at each locus, only the typed subset was used in association tests. The classifier was reported to diagnose cytomegalovirus status with high specificity and sensitivity in both the original and validation cohorts. In vitro tests confirmed that a few of the cytomegalovirus-associated TCR beta chains recognize cytomegalovirus antigens. Some IMGT-functional V segments, including TRBV6-2 and TRBV6-3, could not be told apart with the 87-base-pair reads, so those segments were excluded. The earlier analysis of approximately 590 of the donors excluded about 16 rarely observed V segments, including chromosome 9 orphons, because counts were too low. The study gave a list of about 150 TCR beta chains associated with cytomegalovirus. Most TCR sequences were seen in very few donors, while some public TCRs were found in many individuals. In a later analysis, the rate of TCR association differed among HLA loci, with DRB1 alleles having the most associated TCRs and HLA-C alleles having the fewest. A group of highly shared sequence variants was considered likely to be a technical artifact of the sequencing pipeline.

CDR1 is given as MNHNY and CDR2 as SVGAGI, both from the germline V gene (reference sequence). From cysteine to phenylalanine, the CDR3 is 14 amino acids long. The CDR3 DNA has 42 bases and is translated from base 1. Trimmed from V: 6 bases; trimmed from J: 1 base; junction bases lacking a gene match: 6. The cohort comprised some 730 healthy bone marrow donors. At the time of sampling, every cohort member was nominally healthy, though immune exposures that went unrecorded were likely present. The donor tested CMV seronegative, placing the donor among the 300 to 400 seronegative members of the cohort. Each donor provided a peripheral blood sample, and peripheral blood mononuclear cells were used for TCR beta sequencing. Genomic DNA extraction from the blood cell samples was performed with the Qiagen DNeasy Blood Extraction Kit.

This chain joins TRBV6-6 to TRBJ2-7; the central 7 bases match TRBD1. Material for sequencing was PBMCs. The source of this sequence is a woman between 50 and 59 years old in good health and CMV-seronegative. The CDR3 reads CASRRQGLSYEQYF. The nucleotide sequence is TGTGCCAGCAGACGACAGGGCCTTTCCTACGAGCAGTACTTC.